Below, one T cell receptor beta chain is given with its context. Its antigen is not identified. Each CDR3 protein is one row after TCRdb ran MiXCR on the reads. The sample has roughly 46,000 distinct CDR3 sequences; roughly a fifth are singletons. The sample is drawn from a study of T cell repertoires in cytomegalovirus infection. Across the whole study: The authors used CMV epitopes that were HLA-C-restricted (recently identified) and HLA-B-restricted (well studied). Indicated by public TCR beta signatures were CMV infection and matching HLA type. General study results and limits: Using cumulative public TCR beta family frequency, the authors identified those who carried CMV together with the relevant HLA. It was HLA-C-restricted CMV-specific TCR beta clonotypes that dominated the response ex vivo.

The CDR3 loop spans 15 amino acids. Germline lookup yields CDR1 MNHEY and CDR2 SMNVEV (reference sequence). V was clipped by 5 bases and J by 1 base, with 14 bases between them. The specimen was CD8+ T cells from cultured PBMCs, collected from culture after CMV antigen stimulation. The sequence was collected from a human donor in good health (CMV status not recorded). Some clones in this sample may be carry-over from other donors' samples. The genes are TRBV27 and TRBJ1-1; D ambiguous. The CDR3 protein is CASSLDPLPNTEAFF. The DNA for the CDR3 is TGTGCCAGCAGTCTGGACCCCCTTCCGAACACTGAAGCTTTCTTT.